This TCR beta chain emerged from a study of blood T cell repertoires in COVID-19. Across the whole study: Samples came from the United States, Italy and Spain, spanning acute and convalescent COVID-19. T cells, B-cell-depleted T cells, or PBMCs supplied cDNA or gDNA.

Germline V CDR1 and CDR2: SGHTA, FQGNSA. CDR3 length: 15 amino acids. Unmatched junction bases numbered 4, after V lost 5 bases and J lost 2 bases. In the authors' methods: Counts of nucleated cells, estimated from reference gene primer amplification, were obtained. The protocol was immunoSEQ multiplex PCR, while the TCRdb copy is restricted to in-frame clones and leaves out a portion. That table supplies the V and J calls and clone size; D and trimming were determined from the DNA. The sample holds approximately 70,000 clones, 90% seen once. This clonotype was obtained from a woman younger than 35 with acute or convalescent COVID-19. The chain uses TRBV7-2 and TRBJ2-7; 12 nucleotides line up with TRBD2. Specimen: peripheral blood. CDR3 loop: CASSQTSGGPYEQYF. For the CDR3, the DNA is TGTGCCAGCAGCCAGACTAGCGGGGGCCCCTACGAGCAGTACTTC.